This T cell receptor beta chain was documented in a study of T-cell reconstitution after alpha-beta-depleted transplantation in children. Study-wide results and caveats: Reports say that about two months after transplant, the alpha-beta T cells came out of several hundred graft clones that had expanded. Fresh T-cell production supplied most of the T-cell counts and diversity seen one year after transplant.

Germline CDR1 is DFQATT and CDR2 is SNEGSKA (reference sequence). Unmatched junction bases numbered 12, after V lost 4 bases and J lost 4 bases. CDR3 length equals 16 residues. On this clonotype itself: Its target is unknown.

A library of TCRbeta sequences, prepared with unique molecular identifiers, was generated. TCRdb called the PCR reads again in MiXCR, with one record for every CDR3 protein. The table lists 450,000 to 600,000 distinct CDR3 sequences, 10% to 15% of them singletons. Source: PBMCs, mostly from graft donor cells, taken 360 days after TCRalphabeta/CD19-depleted stem cell transplant. The chain is built from TRBV20-1 and TRBJ2-7; TRBD2 matches 11 bases. The receptor was isolated from a male patient aged 10 to 17 who had a stem cell transplant for acute myeloid leukemia, so the T cells may come from the graft donor. This chain's CDR3 is CSATRPLAGELYEQYF. CDR3 sequence (DNA): TGCAGTGCTACTCGCCCACTAGCGGGAGAGCTATACGAGCAGTACTTC.